These T cell receptor beta chains were read from a single sample in a study of T cell responses to AZD1222 COVID-19 vaccine. Measured with immunoSEQ multiplex PCR; TCRdb has only the in-frame clones, and not every one. This sample has 150,000 to 200,000 clones, with 90% found just once. This material consisted of peripheral blood, taken on day 0 of AZD1222 vaccination. Receptors were obtained from an adult in good health. Both conserved end residues are part of each CDR3. The D gene is left open where the match is weak. Size is stated for part of the rows, as once, few or many counts, or as a class when the clone is expanded.

TRBV12-5	NA	TRBJ1-1	once	CASGSHGGRGTEAFF	TGTGCTAGTGGTTCCCATGGGGGGCGCGGCACTGAAGCTTTCTTT
TRBV4-2	NA	TRBJ1-3	NA	CASSQEGERNTIYF	TGTGCCAGCAGCCAAGAGGGTGAGAGGAACACCATATATTTT
TRBV3-1/TRBV3-2	NA	TRBJ2-1	NA	CASSPDHSRLHNEQFF	TGTGCCAGCAGCCCCGACCACTCCCGCTTACACAATGAGCAGTTCTTC
TRBV7-3	NA	TRBJ2-3	NA	CASSRDGFADTQYF	TGTGCCAGCAGCCGAGACGGGTTCGCTGATACGCAGTATTTT
TRBV5-1	NA	TRBJ1-3	NA	CASSTGKSGNTIYF	TGCGCCAGCAGCACAGGGAAATCTGGAAACACCATATATTTT
TRBV5-5	TRBD2	TRBJ2-7	NA	CASSTDGGWTYEQYF	TGTGCCAGCAGTACGGACGGGGGGTGGACCTACGAGCAGTACTTC
TRBV5-1	NA	TRBJ1-2	NA	CASSLGRTNYGYTF	TGCGCCAGCAGCCTCGGACGGACTAACTATGGCTACACCTTC
TRBV7-2	TRBD2	TRBJ2-1	NA	CASSLVAGGLSEQFF	TGTGCCAGCAGCTTAGTAGCGGGGGGTTTGAGTGAGCAGTTCTTC
TRBV6-5	NA	TRBJ1-3	once	CASTGSSGNTIYF	TGTGCCAGCACAGGGTCCTCTGGAAACACCATATATTTT
TRBV15	NA	TRBJ1-5	NA	CATSSGVASNQPQHF	TGTGCCACCAGCAGTGGGGTCGCGAGCAATCAGCCCCAGCATTTT